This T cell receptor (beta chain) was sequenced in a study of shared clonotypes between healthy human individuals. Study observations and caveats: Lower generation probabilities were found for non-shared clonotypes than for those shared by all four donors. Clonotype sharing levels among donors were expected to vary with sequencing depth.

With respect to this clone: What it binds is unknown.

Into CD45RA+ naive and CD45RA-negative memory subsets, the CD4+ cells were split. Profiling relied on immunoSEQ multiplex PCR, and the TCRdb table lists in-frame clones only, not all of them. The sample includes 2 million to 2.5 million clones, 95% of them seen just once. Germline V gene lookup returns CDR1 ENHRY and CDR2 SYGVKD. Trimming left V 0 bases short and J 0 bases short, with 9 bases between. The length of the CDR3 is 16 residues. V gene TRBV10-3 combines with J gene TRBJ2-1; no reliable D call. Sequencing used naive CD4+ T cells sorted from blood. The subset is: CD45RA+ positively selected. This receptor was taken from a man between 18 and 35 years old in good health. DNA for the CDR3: TGTGCCATCAGTGAGTCTACTTCAAGCTCCTACAATGAGCAGTTCTTC. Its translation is CAISESTSSSYNEQFF.